These 24 T cell receptor beta chains were sequenced from one sample in a study of graft-versus-host responses after intestinal transplantation. The protocol was immunoSEQ multiplex PCR, while the TCRdb copy is restricted to in-frame clones and leaves out a portion. The repertoire includes some 16,000 clones, over 80% of them detected once, and roughly 5.6% sits in the top ten. Sequenced material: PBMCs, taken approximately 3.5 months after intestinal transplant. Receptors were obtained from a human patient who received an intestinal transplant, so some T cells may come from the graft donor.

The chain has TRBV2 and TRBJ1-1; a weak D match, TRBD1 (6 bases). The CDR3 is 14 residues long. CDR1 is SNHLY and CDR2 is FYNNEI in the germline V gene. With 4 bases removed from V and 0 bases from J, the gap between germline ends came to 9 bases. The CDR3 DNA sequence: TGTGCCAGCAGTGGGGACACCTTGAACACTGAAGCTTTCTTT. It codes for CASSGDTLNTEAFF.

Only one count was recorded for this clone. This chain links TRBV6-1 with TRBJ2-5; 7 nucleotides match TRBD1. From germline, CDR1 is MNHNS and CDR2 SASEGT. V lost 2 bases, J lost 5 bases, and 17 bases stayed unmatched. The CDR3 sequence is 18 residues long. CDR3 residues: CASSEQTGDRTPRETQYF. CDR3 sequence (DNA): TGTGCCAGCAGTGAACAGACTGGGGACAGAACCCCCAGGGAGACCCAGTACTTC.

This clone was found once. The CDR3 DNA reads as TGTGCCAGCAGCGTAGCAGGGAACACTGAAGCTTTCTTT. This translates into CASSVAGNTEAFF. The V call is TRBV9, the J call TRBJ1-1; no firm D call. Germline assignment: CDR1 SGDLS and CDR2 YYNGEE. V lost 0 bases and J 1 base, leaving 4 bases between the germline ends. CDR3 size: 13 residues.

The chain has TRBV5-4 and TRBJ2-2; D uncertain. This CDR3 has 14 amino acids. V was pared by 4 bases and J by 4 bases, with 11 bases between. Germline CDR1 and CDR2: SGHNT and YYREEE (reference sequence). The CDR3 loop reads CASSRGPSTGELFF. CDR3 in DNA: TGTGCCAGCAGCCGTGGTCCGAGCACCGGGGAGCTGTTTTTT.

This chain uses TRBV7-8 with TRBJ2-7, with TRBD2 identical over 9 bases. Per germline, CDR1 SGHVS and CDR2 FQNEAQ. CDR3 length: 15 amino acids. The V and J ends lost 5 bases and 3 bases, in that order; junction bases with no gene match: 8. CDR3 DNA: TGTGCCAGCAGCGACTTAGCGGGAGTGATCTACGAGCAGTACTTC. This translates into CASSDLAGVIYEQYF.

The chain joins TRBV27 to TRBJ2-1, with 7 bases lining up with TRBD2. V shed 2 bases, J shed 9 bases, and the junction held 7 bases outside the gene matches. This CDR3 is 14 amino acids long. Germline V gene sequence: CDR1 MNHEY, CDR2 SMNVEV (reference sequence). CDR3 sequence: CASSLGSGVIEQFF. CDR3 sequence (DNA): TGTGCCAGCAGTTTAGGGAGCGGGGTTATTGAGCAGTTCTTC.

This sequence joins TRBV5-6 and TRBJ1-1, with unresolved D. Per the germline V gene, CDR1 is SGHDT and CDR2 is YYEEEE. Trimming shortened V by 1 base and J by 1 base, and 5 bases separated the two germline ends. The CDR3 runs 13 residues. The CDR3 bases are TGTGCCAGCAGCTTGCTACCGAACACTGAAGCTTTCTTT. Amino acid sequence: CASSLLPNTEAFF.

This rearrangement joins TRBV15 to TRBJ2-7; TRBD1 matches at 11 bases. Germline CDR1 reads LNHNV; CDR2 reads YYDKDF (reference sequence). The CDR3 runs 15 residues. With 1 base clipped from V and 5 bases from J, the junction kept 4 bases outside the gene matches. The CDR3 DNA is TGTGCCACCAGCAGAGTGGGGACAGGGGGAGACGAGCAGTACTTC. It is translated as CATSRVGTGGDEQYF.

The J gene is TRBJ1-1, the V gene TRBV13, with D possibly being TRBD1 (6 bases). The CDR3 length is 15 residues. From germline, CDR1 is PRHDT and CDR2 FYEKMQ (reference sequence). V was clipped by 5 bases and J by 0 bases, with 13 bases between them. The CDR3 loop reads CASSPADRMNTEAFF. The DNA of the CDR3 is TGTGCCAGCAGCCCCGCGGACAGAATGAACACTGAAGCTTTCTTT.

The chain couples TRBV7-2 to TRBJ2-5; D remains ambiguous. CDR1 and CDR2 (germline): SGHTA, FQGNSA. This CDR3 contains 12 residues. V gave up 5 bases and J gave up 5 bases, with 9 bases separating them. CDR3 nucleotides: TGTGCCAGCAGCCCTTTTCCTGAGACCCAGTACTTC. This codes for CASSPFPETQYF.

The chain combines TRBV28 with TRBJ2-7, with D tentatively TRBD2 (7 bases). The germline V gene has CDR1 MDHEN and CDR2 SYDVKM. The V end lost 4 bases, the J end lost 3 bases, and 16 bases lay between the germline ends. The CDR3 is 15 residues long. The CDR3 sequence is CASSSTGRGYYEQYF. CDR3 sequence (DNA): TGTGCCAGCAGTTCAACGGGGAGGGGGTACTACGAGCAGTACTTC.

This clone was recorded once. The chain recombines TRBV28 with TRBJ1-2, with 7 bases that match TRBD1. This CDR3 is 13 amino acids long. Trimming took 5 bases from V and 3 from J; bases not matched to a gene: 3. Germline CDR1 MDHEN, CDR2 SYDVKM. In DNA, the CDR3 is TGTGCCAGCAGTCCGGGGACAGACTATGGCTACACCTTC. Translation gives CASSPGTDYGYTF.

This chain joins TRBV2 and TRBJ2-2, with 8 bases matching TRBD2. Germline V gene lookup returns CDR1 SNHLY and CDR2 FYNNEI. Trimming took 11 bases from V and 5 from J; bases not matched to a gene: 7. This CDR3 has 13 residues. The CDR3 sequence: CALRASGTGELFF. CDR3 nucleotides: TGTGCCCTCAGAGCTAGCGGGACCGGGGAGCTGTTTTTT.

The rearrangement links TRBV6-5 to TRBJ1-2; TRBD1 aligns across 7 bases. From germline, CDR1 is MNHEY and CDR2 SVGAGI. V lost 8 bases to trimming and J lost 7 bases; unmatched junction nucleotides: 10. The CDR3 spans 13 residues. This CDR3 is CASGQGGRSGYTF. The CDR3 DNA reads as TGTGCCAGCGGCCAGGGGGGGCGCAGTGGCTACACCTTC.

The chain recombines TRBV10-3 with TRBJ1-3, with 8 bases lining up with TRBD1. The V segment lost 2 bases and the J segment 4 bases; nucleotides outside the gene matches: 1. CDR1 is ENHRY and CDR2 is SYGVKD in the germline V gene. The CDR3 consists of 14 residues. The CDR3 loop is CAISEDRGGNTIYF. The DNA for the CDR3 is TGTGCCATCAGTGAGGACAGGGGCGGAAACACCATATATTTT.

The chain has TRBV19 and TRBJ2-3; D gene uncertain. From germline, CDR1 is LNHDA and CDR2 SQIVND (reference sequence). Deletions cut 10 bases from V and 6 bases from J, with 23 bases between. The CDR3 consists of 15 residues. CDR3 DNA sequence: TGTGCCACCTCCCCTCGTGGCTTTGGTGCGGATACGCAGTATTTT. It yields the protein CATSPRGFGADTQYF.

This clone was detected once. The genes are TRBV6-4 and TRBJ2-1, with D tentatively TRBD2 (6 bases). CDR1 is MRHNA and CDR2 is SNTAGT in the germline V gene. The CDR3 is 14 residues long. The V end was cut by 6 bases, the J end by 8 bases, with 17 bases between. As DNA, the CDR3 is TGTGCCAGCAGCCGAATGGAGGGCAGTGATGAGCAGTTCTTC. Encoded protein: CASSRMEGSDEQFF.

The genes are TRBV10-2 and TRBJ2-7, with 10 bases that match TRBD1. V dropped 2 bases and J dropped 4; count of bases not matched to a gene: 5. CDR3 length: 15 residues. The germline CDR1 and CDR2 sequences are WSHSY and SAAADI. CDR3 in amino acids: CASSEPRDRGYEQYF. The DNA for the CDR3 is TGCGCCAGCAGTGAGCCCCGGGACAGGGGTTACGAGCAGTACTTC.

CDR3 DNA sequence: TGTGCCAGCAGCGACGGGACATCAGAGACCCAGTACTTC. Its protein is CASSDGTSETQYF. The V and J genes are TRBV5-4 and TRBJ2-5; D may be TRBD1 (6 bases). Germline CDR1 SGHNT, CDR2 YYREEE (reference sequence). V gave up 4 bases and J gave up 4 bases, with 11 bases separating them. This CDR3 has 13 amino acids.

The CDR3 here is CASSLRLAGAPYNEQFF. In nucleotides, the CDR3 is TGCGCCAGCAGCCTGCGACTAGCGGGAGCCCCATACAATGAGCAGTTCTTC. The V and J genes are TRBV4-1 and TRBJ2-1; 12 bases map to TRBD2. Germline CDR1 is MGHRA and CDR2 is YSYEKL. The CDR3 totals 17 residues. V lost 4 bases, J lost 4 bases, and 8 bases stayed unmatched.

The chain has TRBV7-6 and TRBJ2-3; 11 nucleotides line up with TRBD1. The germline V gene encodes CDR1 SGHVS and CDR2 FNYEAQ. V shed 4 bases and J 4 bases; nucleotides not matched to a gene: 7. The CDR3 has 16 amino acids. CDR3: CASSYTGTGGSDTQYF. Written as DNA, the CDR3 is TGTGCCAGCAGCTATACCGGGACAGGGGGTTCAGATACGCAGTATTTT.

V usage is TRBV7-9 and J usage is TRBJ2-1, with a possible D match to TRBD1 (6 bases). Germline lookup yields CDR1 SEHNR and CDR2 FQNEAQ (reference sequence). The CDR3 runs to 16 residues. Trimming shortened V by 5 bases and J by 4 bases, and 18 bases separated the two germline ends. The CDR3 region has the DNA TGTGCCAGCAGCCCGCCTGAGGGCCAGGGGTACAATGAGCAGTTCTTC. This translates into CASSPPEGQGYNEQFF.

The chain has TRBV4-1 and TRBJ1-2; unclear D gene. Per the germline V gene, CDR1 is MGHRA and CDR2 is YSYEKL. V lost 1 base and J 4 bases, leaving 19 bases between the germline ends. This CDR3 has 17 residues. CDR3 DNA sequence: TGCGCCAGCAGCCAAGGAGGCAGTTTGGGAATAACCTATGGCTACACCTTC. Its translation is CASSQGGSLGITYGYTF.

The chain joins TRBV29-1 to TRBJ1-2; the match to TRBD1 covers 7 bases. From germline, CDR1 is SQVTM and CDR2 ANQGSEA. The CDR3 contains 12 residues. The V gene end was trimmed by 6 bases and the J gene end by 4 bases; junction bases not matched to a gene: 5. In DNA, the CDR3 is TGCAGCGTGGGACAGTCTTTCTATGGCTACACCTTC. Residues: CSVGQSFYGYTF.